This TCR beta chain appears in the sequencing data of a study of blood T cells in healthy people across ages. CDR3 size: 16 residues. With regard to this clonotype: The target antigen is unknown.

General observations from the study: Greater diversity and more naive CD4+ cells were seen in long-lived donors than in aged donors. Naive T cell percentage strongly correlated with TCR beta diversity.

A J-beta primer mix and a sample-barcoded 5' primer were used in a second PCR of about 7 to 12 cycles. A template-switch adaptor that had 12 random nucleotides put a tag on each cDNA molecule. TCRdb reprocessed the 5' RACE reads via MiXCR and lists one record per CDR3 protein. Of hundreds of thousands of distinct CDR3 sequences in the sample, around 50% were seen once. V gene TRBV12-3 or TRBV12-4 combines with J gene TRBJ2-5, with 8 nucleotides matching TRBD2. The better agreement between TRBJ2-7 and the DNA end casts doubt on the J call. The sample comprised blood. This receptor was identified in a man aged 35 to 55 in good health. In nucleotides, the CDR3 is TGTGCCAGCAGTTTCGGCGGACGAGCGGGAGTTTACGAGCAGTACTTC. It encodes CASSFGGRAGVYEQYF.